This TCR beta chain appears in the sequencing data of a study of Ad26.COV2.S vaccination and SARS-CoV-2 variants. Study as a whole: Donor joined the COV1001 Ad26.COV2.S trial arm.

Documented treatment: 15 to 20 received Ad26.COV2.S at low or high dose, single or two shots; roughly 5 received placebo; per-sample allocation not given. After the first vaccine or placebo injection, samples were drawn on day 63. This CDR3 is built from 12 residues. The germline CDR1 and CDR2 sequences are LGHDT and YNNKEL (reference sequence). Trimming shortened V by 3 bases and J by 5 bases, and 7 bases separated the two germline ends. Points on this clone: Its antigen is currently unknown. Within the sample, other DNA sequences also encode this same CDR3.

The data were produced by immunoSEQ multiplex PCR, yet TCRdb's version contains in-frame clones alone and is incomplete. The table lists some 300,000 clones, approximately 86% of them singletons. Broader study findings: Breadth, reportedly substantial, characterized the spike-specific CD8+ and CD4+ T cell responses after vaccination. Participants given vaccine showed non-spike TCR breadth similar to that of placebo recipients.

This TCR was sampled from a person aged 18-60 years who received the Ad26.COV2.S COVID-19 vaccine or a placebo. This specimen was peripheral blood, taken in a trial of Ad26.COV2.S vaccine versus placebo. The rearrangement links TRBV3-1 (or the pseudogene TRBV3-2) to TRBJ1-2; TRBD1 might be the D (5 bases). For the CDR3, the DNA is TGTGCCAGCAGCCAGGGGGGTTATGGCTACACCTTC. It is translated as CASSQGGYGYTF.